This T cell receptor (beta chain) was sequenced in a study of long-term antiretroviral therapy in people with HIV (dated by TCRdb to the early 2020s). Study-level background: Collection of the earliest samples took place about a decade ahead of the 2015 WHO recommendation for immediate ART, at a time when ART was typically delayed until CD4 counts fell. This retrospective serial study examined whether starting ART and sustained HIV suppression were associated with changes in the composition and diversity of the TRB repertoire in peripheral blood. From 30 adults with confirmed HIV infection, the cohort provided some 200 cryopreserved PBMC samples, gathered serially across a mean of about 6 years (range 1-12). Of the roughly 30 participants with HIV, roughly twelve were female. No cross-contamination during QIAcube processing was seen in test extractions of a monoclonal T-cell line run alongside around 30 polyclonal samples.

To be included, a participant needed at least one PBMC sample from before ART initiation plus at least two post-ART samples. Every participant with HIV received treatment in the United States of America. Cryopreserved samples of about 0.95-10 million PBMC were thawed and washed before DNA extraction. At the time of the earliest PBMC sample for each participant with HIV, ages ranged from roughly 20 to 54 years. Each participant contributed PBMC samples from 1-4 timepoints before ART initiation and 2-8 timepoints after ART initiation, with a median of 7 samples. For every participant, serial HIV viral load, CD4+ T-cell count, ART history and demographic data were obtained. Genomic DNA was extracted from unsorted PBMC with a Qiagen kit on a QIAcube, processed in batches of 12 samples. What the research found in general, with its limitations: A significant increase in TRB diversity was found to be associated with ART initiation, although TRB diversity was observed to remain significantly below that of transplant donor controls even after long-term ART. Inferences about post-ART repertoire changes were limited because no data were available on ART adherence, viral resistance or therapy changes. Because PBMC availability was limited, only the TCR beta chain was sequenced, with no alpha chain pairing. The samples span the years 2004 to 2017, and the ART regimens used may be less effective than current regimens. The repertoire was dominated across all time points by expanded TRB clones identified before ART initiation, although this dominance was seen to fluctuate and to decrease in many PLHIV after ART. Narrower CDR3 length ranges were observed in HIV repertoires than in controls, and an antigen-experienced repertoire with only a slight naive shift after ART was suggested by the network structure. Unsorted PBMC were profiled instead of sorted CD4+ and CD8+ T cells because pre-ART samples had limited cell numbers.

The immunoSEQ hsTCRB v3.0 assay was used at survey level resolution to sequence the TRB variable region. The target sequencing depth for TRB was 40,000-50,000 T-cell genomes per sample. An Illumina MiSeq with a v3 150-cycle kit was used to sequence the pooled TRB libraries. The authors processed their data as follows. Repertoire analysis was performed in R inside a reproducible Nextflow workflow that covered QC, data transformation and analysis. LymphoSeq2, an R package for exploring AIRR-Seq data, was used to implement custom analyses. Several samples that yielded fewer than 5000 total TRB sequences were excluded, so that under 200 HIV repertoires were analyzed. Among the approximately 190 retained HIV repertoires, under 65 were collected before ART initiation and 120 to 130 after ART initiation. Repertoires were downsampled to 5000 TRB nucleotide sequences, with summary statistics averaged over 100 downsampling iterations. Only TRB sequences with CDR3 regions of at least seven amino acids were retained for analysis. Two measures captured diversity: a Shannon entropy-derived clonality score and the Gini coefficient. In the repertoire networks, any two of the top 5000 CDR3 amino acid sequences were connected whenever the two sequences differed by an edit distance of one. For TRB CDR3 amino acid sequences, antigen specificity groups and MHC restriction were predicted with GLIPH2. To flag known CMV, EBV, HIV or tissue antigen associations, CDR3 amino acid sequences were matched against VDJdb and McPAS-TCR. Pre-ART, post-ART and control groups were compared with Wilcoxon signed-rank tests and Holm-Bonferroni correction. TCRdb limited this immuneACCESS table to in-frame rearrangements with V and J called. A share of clones is missing; checked studies link under half to unresolved V genes, and the rest is unexplained. The DNA gave D and trimming, while V, J and clone size come from that table. The sample includes some 35,000 clones, with 70% to 90% observed a single time. Clones ranked in the top ten supply 10% of the sample.

As regards this clone: What antigen it recognizes has not been identified. The sample holds no much larger clone one base away, and base qualities are not on file.

The sample was unsorted PBMCs, taken 2.2 years after starting antiretroviral therapy. This clonotype originated in a man younger than 35 with HIV.

This receptor carries the CDR3 CAWIPGSEQFF. The bases are TGTGCCTGGATCCCGGGGTCTGAGCAGTTCTTC. The rearranged chain carries TRBV30 and TRBJ2-1; the D gene is possibly TRBD2, with 5 bases matching. From cysteine to phenylalanine, the CDR3 is 11 amino acids long. Only CDR3 DNA remains: 33 bases, in frame from the first base. V is cut by 4 bases and J by 9 bases, and the space between the germline ends is 10 bases. CDR1 and CDR2 are drawn from the germline V gene (reference sequence): GTSNPN, SVGIG.